The text below deals with one TCR beta chain. The antigen remains unidentified. The sample comes from a study of monozygotic twins with inflammatory bowel disease. Findings of the study overall: Similarity of repertoires did not differ between concordant and discordant twins, possibly from limited power.

Reprocessing the 5' RACE reads, TCRdb reports a single entry for every CDR3 protein and omits DNA. The data show about 140,000 distinct CDR3 sequences, and the top ten clones hold 1% to 1.5%. Germline V gene sequence: CDR1 WSHSY, CDR2 SAAADI. The CDR3 totals 12 residues. Sample: blood. The genes are TRBV10-2 and TRBJ2-7. This receptor was obtained from a human donor with ulcerative colitis or Crohn's disease, or a healthy co-twin of an affected twin (not recorded which). CDR3 sequence: CASRDKDYEQYF.